The 29 T cell receptor beta chains reported below all come from one sample, sequenced in a study of cytomegalovirus exposure and HLA in healthy donors. This PCR relied on a set of 60 Vbeta primers and 13 Jbeta primers. Method: immunoSEQ multiplex PCR; TCRdb's copy keeps in-frame clones and lacks some. Its listing shows 30,000 to 35,000 clones. The sample consisted of PBMCs. These receptors all stem from a woman between 40 and 55 years old in good health and CMV-seropositive.

This sequence joins TRBV15 and TRBJ2-7; D is possibly TRBD2 (6 bases). V lost 1 base and J 3 bases, leaving 22 bases between the germline ends. There are 18 residues in the CDR3. Germline V gene sequence: CDR1 LNHNV, CDR2 YYDKDF (reference sequence). The CDR3: CATSRVGGLVAEDYEQYF. The CDR3 bases are TGTGCCACCAGCAGAGTAGGAGGGCTTGTGGCAGAAGACTACGAGCAGTACTTC.

For the CDR3, the DNA is TGCGCCAGCAGCCAAGTTTCAGGGGACGGGACTTTCTTT. Amino acids: CASSQVSGDGTFF. V and J are TRBV4-1 and TRBJ1-1; possible D gene TRBD1, 6 bases. The CDR3 loop spans 13 amino acids. Trimming stripped 1 base from V and 12 bases from J, with 15 bases between. CDR1 MGHRA and CDR2 YSYEKL come from the germline V gene.

V usage is TRBV29-1 and J usage is TRBJ2-1, with 11 nucleotides matching TRBD2. The germline V gene encodes CDR1 SQVTM and CDR2 ANQGSEA. The CDR3 has 15 amino acids. V lost 3 bases to trimming and J lost 0 bases; unmatched junction nucleotides: 1. The CDR3: CSVETSGTSYNEQFF. CDR3 DNA sequence: TGCAGCGTTGAGACTAGCGGGACCTCCTACAATGAGCAGTTCTTC.

The V call is TRBV4-3, the J call TRBJ1-2; D not certain. The CDR3 runs 13 residues. Deletions cut 3 bases from V and 8 bases from J, with 13 bases between. Germline lookup yields CDR1 LGHNA and CDR2 YSLEER. The CDR3 spells CASSQYDRSGYTF. CDR3 DNA sequence: TGCGCCAGCAGCCAGTATGATAGGAGCGGCTACACCTTC.

V gene TRBV5-1 combines with J gene TRBJ2-5; 8 positions agree with TRBD1. The germline gives CDR1 SGHRS, CDR2 YFSETQ. J was trimmed by 5 bases and V by 8 bases; bases with no gene match: 8. The CDR3 covers 13 residues. In DNA, the CDR3 is TGCGCCAGTCGGCCAGGGGGCCTGGAGACCCAGTACTTC. Translation gives CASRPGGLETQYF.

The gene calls are TRBV12-5 and TRBJ1-2, with TRBD1 identical over 7 bases. Germline CDR1 and CDR2: LGHNT and FRNRAP. V trimming: 11 bases; J trimming: 8 bases; junction bases outside the gene matches: 14. This CDR3 contains 13 residues. As DNA, the CDR3 is TGTGCTTCTATGAGGGGCAGGGGGGACGGCTACACCTTC. This sequence encodes CASMRGRGDGYTF.

This sequence joins TRBV18 and TRBJ2-4; TRBD2 matches 9 bases. J was trimmed by 3 bases and V by 0 bases; bases with no gene match: 6. The CDR3 is made up of 17 amino acids. In germline, CDR1 is KGHSH, CDR2 LQKENI. The CDR3 region is CASSPPLAGSGKNIQYF. The CDR3 DNA reads TGTGCCAGCTCACCACCCCTAGCGGGATCGGGCAAAAACATTCAGTACTTC. Based on the CDR3 plus reference TRBV18 and TRBJ2-4, the full variable domain is NAGVMQNPRHLVRRRGQEARLRCSPMKGHSHVYWYRQLPEEGLKFMVYLQKENIIDESGMPKERFSAEFPKEGPSILRIQQVVRGDSAAYFCASSPPLAGSGKNIQYFGAGTRLSVL.

The V gene is TRBV6-1, the J gene TRBJ2-3; weak D call: TRBD2 (5 bases). CDR3 size: 15 residues. With 10 bases removed from V and 2 bases from J, the gap between germline ends came to 19 bases. Per the germline V gene, CDR1 is MNHNS and CDR2 is SASEGT. The DNA for the CDR3 is TGTGCCAACACCCCTGGCGGGTTACACACAGATACGCAGTATTTT. It codes for CANTPGGLHTDTQYF.

The chain couples TRBV6-6 to TRBJ1-5; D is uncertain. Germline CDR1 MNHNY, CDR2 SVGAGI (reference sequence). Trimming took off 2 bases at V and 2 bases at J, with 13 bases between the two ends. This CDR3 comprises 16 residues. The CDR3 is CASSYRRGSGNQPQHF. Here the CDR3 DNA reads TGTGCCAGCAGTTACCGGCGAGGGAGCGGCAATCAGCCCCAGCATTTT.

The chain employs TRBV5-1 and TRBJ2-3; 13 positions match TRBD2. Germline V gene data show CDR1 as SGHRS and CDR2 as YFSETQ. The V gene end was trimmed by 4 bases and the J gene end by 0 bases; junction bases not matched to a gene: 5. The CDR3 consists of 17 residues. This CDR3 reads CASSAPTSGRSTDTQYF. For the CDR3, the DNA is TGCGCCAGCAGCGCACCGACTAGCGGGAGGAGCACAGATACGCAGTATTTT. Looking up the rest from reference TRBV5-1 and TRBJ2-3 gives the full variable domain: KAGVTQTPRYLIKTRGQQVTLSCSPISGHRSVSWYQQTPGQGLQFLFEYFSETQRNKGNFPGRFSGRQFSNSRSEMNVSTLELGDSALYLCASSAPTSGRSTDTQYFGPGTRLTVL.

The chain uses TRBV7-9 and TRBJ2-7; 7 bases are a match to TRBD1. CDR1 and CDR2 (germline): SEHNR, FQNEAQ (reference sequence). The V gene end was trimmed by 8 bases and the J gene end by 2 bases; junction bases not matched to a gene: 3. The CDR3 is 12 residues long. The CDR3 sequence is CASGDRAYEQYF. The CDR3 DNA reads as TGTGCCAGCGGCGACAGGGCCTACGAGCAGTACTTC.

Points on this clone: This same CDR3 is encoded by further DNA sequences in the sample. V usage is TRBV18 and J usage is TRBJ1-1; no definite D call. The CDR3 totals 12 residues. Trimming removed 6 bases at V and 1 base at J, with 6 bases between. Germline V gene sequence: CDR1 KGHSH, CDR2 LQKENI. CDR3 region: CASSLKNTEAFF. CDR3 sequence (DNA): TGTGCCAGCTCTCTAAAGAACACTGAAGCTTTCTTT.

The chain employs TRBV29-1 and TRBJ2-1; D is perhaps TRBD1 (6 bases). V was cut by 7 bases and J by 1 base, with 11 bases left in between. The CDR3 contains 13 residues. Germline lookup yields CDR1 SQVTM and CDR2 ANQGSEA. The CDR3 spells CSGERGSYNEQFF. The CDR3 DNA follows: TGCAGCGGGGAAAGGGGGTCCTACAATGAGCAGTTCTTC.

The chain couples TRBV9 to TRBJ2-7, with 8 positions matching TRBD2. The ends lost 0 bases at V and 4 bases at J; junction bases unmatched: 6. The CDR3 is 15 residues long. CDR1 is SGDLS, CDR2 YYNGEE, per germline. Written as DNA, the CDR3 is TGTGCCAGCAGCGTAGCGGGGGGGGCAGGTTACGAGCAGTACTTC. Its translation: CASSVAGGAGYEQYF.

This rearrangement joins TRBV19 to TRBJ1-2, with D perhaps TRBD1 (5 bases). The germline V gene encodes CDR1 LNHDA and CDR2 SQIVND (reference sequence). V was cut by 5 bases and J by 2 bases, with 18 bases left in between. CDR3 length: 16 amino acids. CDR3 in DNA: TGTGCCAGTAGTCTCGAACCGGGACGGGAGAACTATGGCTACACCTTC. Protein: CASSLEPGRENYGYTF.

For the CDR3, the DNA is TGTGCCAGCAGTCGACAGACCCCCTCCTACAATGAGCAGTTCTTC. Protein: CASSRQTPSYNEQFF. The J gene is TRBJ2-1, the V gene TRBV6-5; D might be TRBD1 (5 bases). The CDR3 extends over 15 amino acids. Looked up from germline, CDR1 is MNHEY and CDR2 is SVGAGI. Trimming took 5 bases from V and 0 from J, leaving 11 bases between them.

The chain combines TRBV19 with TRBJ2-7; possibly TRBD2 for D (7 bases). Germline CDR1 is LNHDA and CDR2 is SQIVND (reference sequence). Trimming removed 2 bases from V and 0 bases from J, with 14 bases in between. The CDR3 is made up of 16 amino acids. CDR3 DNA: TGTGCCAGTAGTATAAGTCCCGGGGGGCTCTCCTACGAGCAGTACTTC. As protein: CASSISPGGLSYEQYF.

The J gene is TRBJ1-2, the V gene TRBV4-1; D uncertain. Germline lookup yields CDR1 MGHRA and CDR2 YSYEKL. The CDR3 is 19 amino acids. The V end was cut by 1 base, the J end by 0 bases, with 21 bases between. The CDR3 DNA reads TGCGCCAGCAGCCAAGTCGTGATTCGGGGAGGGAGAGCTAACTATGGCTACACCTTC. This codes for CASSQVVIRGGRANYGYTF.

V and J are TRBV19 and TRBJ2-5; D gene uncertain. CDR1 is LNHDA, CDR2 SQIVND, per germline (reference sequence). V lost 3 bases, J lost 4 bases, and 3 bases lay in between. The CDR3 extends over 11 amino acids. The CDR3 bases are TGTGCCAGTAGTATGGCAGAGACCCAGTACTTC. Translated, it gives CASSMAETQYF.

This chain connects TRBV6-1 to TRBJ1-5, with a weak D call TRBD1 (5 bases). Germline assignment: CDR1 MNHNS and CDR2 SASEGT. CDR3 length: 15 amino acids. The V and J ends lost 3 bases and 4 bases respectively, with 13 bases between them. The CDR3 DNA follows: TGTGCCAGCAGTGAGAGACGACAGTCTAATCAGCCCCAGCATTTT. Amino acids: CASSERRQSNQPQHF.

V usage is TRBV27 and J usage is TRBJ2-4; a possible D gene is TRBD2 (6 bases). The CDR3 is 13 residues long. Trimming removed 10 bases at V and 3 bases at J, with 13 bases between. The germline V gene encodes CDR1 MNHEY and CDR2 SMNVEV (reference sequence). This CDR3 reads CATRQAGKNIQYF. The CDR3 region has the DNA TGTGCCACCCGGCAAGCGGGCAAAAACATTCAGTACTTC.

The rearrangement joins TRBV9 to TRBJ2-1; TRBD1 might be the D (6 bases). The CDR3 has 15 amino acids. The V gene's germline CDR1 is SGDLS and CDR2 YYNGEE. The V and J ends lost 3 bases and 8 bases respectively, with 18 bases between them. The DNA of the CDR3 is TGTGCCAGCAGCGCCCGACTACCCGAGGGGGATGAGCAGTTCTTC. This encodes CASSARLPEGDEQFF.

V usage is TRBV6-5 and J usage is TRBJ2-4; D is possibly TRBD2 (5 bases). V lost 0 bases and J 4 bases, leaving 7 bases between the germline ends. Germline lookup yields CDR1 MNHEY and CDR2 SVGAGI. CDR3 size: 14 residues. The CDR3 DNA reads as TGTGCCAGCAGTTACTCGGCGGGTAAAAACATTCAGTACTTC. Translation gives CASSYSAGKNIQYF.

The chain joins TRBV5-1 to TRBJ1-2; D possibly corresponds to TRBD1 (5 bases). Trimming removed 4 bases from V and 4 bases from J, with 17 bases in between. Germline assignment: CDR1 SGHRS and CDR2 YFSETQ. This CDR3 comprises 15 residues. This CDR3 reads CASSGLDGRGYGYTF. Written as DNA, the CDR3 is TGCGCCAGCAGCGGGCTGGACGGAAGGGGCTATGGCTACACCTTC. Variable domain in full (rest from reference TRBV5-1 and TRBJ1-2): KAGVTQTPRYLIKTRGQQVTLSCSPISGHRSVSWYQQTPGQGLQFLFEYFSETQRNKGNFPGRFSGRQFSNSRSEMNVSTLELGDSALYLCASSGLDGRGYGYTFGSGTRLTVV.

V and J are TRBV9 and TRBJ2-7; a weak D match, TRBD2 (6 bases). This CDR3 region has 15 residues. V gave up 0 bases and J gave up 2 bases, with 12 bases separating them. CDR1 and CDR2 from the germline V gene are SGDLS and YYNGEE. CDR3 protein: CASSVEYGRTYEQYF. CDR3 sequence (DNA): TGTGCCAGCAGCGTAGAGTATGGGAGGACCTACGAGCAGTACTTC.

V usage is TRBV2 and J usage is TRBJ1-4; 9 bases match TRBD1. V was clipped by 6 bases and J by 4 bases; unmatched bases: 6. The germline gives CDR1 SNHLY, CDR2 FYNNEI. The CDR3 has 15 residues. CDR3 protein: CASSDDRGYNEKLFF. In DNA, the CDR3 is TGTGCCAGCAGCGACGACAGGGGGTATAATGAAAAACTGTTTTTT.

This chain joins TRBV18 and TRBJ1-6; tentative D call: TRBD1 (6 bases). Germline-derived CDR1 and CDR2 are KGHSH and LQKENI. The CDR3 has 15 residues. Trimming cost V 6 bases and J 9 bases, with 18 bases left between them. The chain's CDR3 is CASSDTGSRGSPLHF. DNA for the CDR3: TGTGCCAGCTCGGACACAGGGAGTCGAGGTTCACCCCTCCACTTT.

The chain recombines TRBV21-1 with TRBJ2-7; TRBD1, the table's D call, was not compared with the DNA. TRBV21-1 is shown as a pseudogene. The CDR3 loop spans 14 amino acids. CDR3 DNA: TGTGCCAGCAGCAAAGGTGGCAGGGCCTACGAGCAGTACTTC. Translation gives CASSKGGRAYEQYF.

The V and J genes are TRBV19 and TRBJ2-1; 7 nucleotides match TRBD1. Germline CDR1 reads LNHDA; CDR2 reads SQIVND (reference sequence). This CDR3 has 14 residues. V was clipped by 8 bases and J by 2 bases; unmatched bases: 6. The CDR3 spells CASATGFPYNEQFF. CDR3 DNA: TGTGCCAGTGCGACAGGGTTCCCCTACAATGAGCAGTTCTTC. The complete variable domain, with remaining parts taken from reference TRBV19 and TRBJ2-1, reads DGGITQSPKYLFRKEGQNVTLSCEQNLNHDAMYWYRQDPGQGLRLIYYSQIVNDFQKGDIAEGYSVSREKKESFPLTVTSAQKNPTAFYLCASATGFPYNEQFFGPGTRLTVL.